The entry below gives a single TCR beta chain sequence along with its context. The antigen is not known. Here immunoSEQ multiplex PCR was the method, and the copy in TCRdb shows in-frame clones only, minus some. The repertoire holds around 80,000 clones, with 65% to 90% as singletons. CDR1 is SGHRS, CDR2 YFSETQ, per germline. The CDR3 extends over 16 amino acids. V shed 4 bases and J 3 bases; nucleotides not matched to a gene: 12. This specimen comes from a study of OX40 agonist ivuxolimab in advanced cancers. Overall study context: Each dose-escalation patient presented with hepatocellular carcinoma, melanoma, renal cell or head and neck cancer.

The study's findings and limits: Those patients achieving a partial response at 0.1-3.0 mg/kg showed among the lowest clonal expansion. Average numbers of expanded clones were greater in CD8+ T cells than in CD4+. Both blood CD4+ and CD8+ T cells showed clonal growth by week 6 at 0.1 to 3.0 mg/kg.

The TCR originated in an adult with an advanced solid tumor such as melanoma, head and neck, liver or kidney cancer. The genes are TRBV5-1 and TRBJ2-7; 8 bases fit TRBD1. The source was CD4+ or CD8+ T cells sorted from blood, collected in a trial of the OX40 agonist ivuxolimab. The CDR3 is CASSPNPGQVNYEQYF. The CDR3 bases are TGCGCCAGCAGCCCAAACCCGGGACAGGTAAACTACGAGCAGTACTTC.